This T cell receptor beta chain was recovered during a study of graft-versus-host responses after intestinal transplantation. Study-level results: GvH clones turned up in recipient marrow; some had shown up first in ileum or blood.

Some clones are missing from TCRdb's copy, which holds only in-frame ones; the method was immunoSEQ multiplex PCR. The data show about 120,000 clones, 90% seen once. Points on this clone: Its antigen is as yet unknown.

The V end lost 6 bases, the J end lost 0 bases, and 16 bases lay between the germline ends. CDR3 length equals 16 residues. The germline gives CDR1 SGHTA, CDR2 FQGNSA. The origin of this receptor is a human donor who received an intestinal transplant. Sample: unstimulated CD4+ T cells sorted from spleen or lymph node cells, taken before intestinal transplant. The J gene is TRBJ2-3, the V gene TRBV7-2; a possible D gene is TRBD2 (6 bases). CDR3 nucleotides: TGTGCCAGCAGATTCGTGGGGGGTGCTAGCACAGATACGCAGTATTTT. Amino acids: CASRFVGGASTDTQYF. Full variable domain (outside the CDR3, taken from reference TRBV7-2 and TRBJ2-3): GAGVSQSPSNKVTEKGKDVELRCDPISGHTALYWYRQSLGQGLEFLIYFQGNSAPDKSGLPSDRFSAERTGGSVSTLTIQRTQQEDSAVYLCASRFVGGASTDTQYFGPGTRLTVL.